The rows below give T cell receptor beta chains drawn from one sample of a study of CD8+ T cells in alopecia areata. Assay: immunoSEQ multiplex PCR; the TCRdb copy retains only in-frame clones and omits some. The repertoire holds over 150,000 clones, with approximately 62% as singletons. The material was CD4+ T cells sorted from blood, obtained at week 24, from a patient treated with tofacitinib. The origin of the receptors is a human donor with alopecia areata. The CDR3 runs from the conserved cysteine through the conserved F or W. Fields, in order: CDR3 length, D gene, J gene, clone size, V gene, CDR3 protein, CDR3 DNA. The D gene is left open where the match is weak. Clone size, where shown, is once, few, many, or a class for clones that have expanded.

CDR3 length: 14; D gene: TRBD1; J gene: TRBJ2-1; clone size: .; V gene: TRBV6-5; CDR3 protein: CASSQPGTDRGQFF; CDR3 DNA: TGTGCCAGCAGCCAACCCGGGACAGACAGGGGGCAGTTCTTC
CDR3 length: 15; D gene: .; J gene: TRBJ2-6; clone size: .; V gene: TRBV7-9; CDR3 protein: CASSSRGSGANVLTF; CDR3 DNA: TGTGCCAGCAGCAGCCGTGGATCCGGGGCCAACGTCCTGACTTTC
CDR3 length: 15; D gene: .; J gene: TRBJ2-3; clone size: .; V gene: TRBV30; CDR3 protein: CAWSVPSGRTDTQYF; CDR3 DNA: TGTGCCTGGAGTGTACCGTCCGGAAGAACAGATACGCAGTATTTT
CDR3 length: 14; D gene: TRBD1; J gene: TRBJ1-5; clone size: .; V gene: TRBV6-1; CDR3 protein: CASNKDRIYQPQHF; CDR3 DNA: TGTGCCAGCAATAAGGACAGGATCTATCAGCCCCAGCATTTT
CDR3 length: 19; D gene: TRBD1; J gene: TRBJ2-4; clone size: once; V gene: TRBV4-1; CDR3 protein: CASSQGTGGTSIAKNIQYF; CDR3 DNA: TGCGCCAGCAGCCAAGGGACAGGGGGAACCTCGATAGCCAAAAACATTCAGTACTTC
CDR3 length: 14; D gene: .; J gene: TRBJ1-2; clone size: .; V gene: TRBV6-5; CDR3 protein: CASSYTGNNYGYTF; CDR3 DNA: TGTGCCAGCAGTTATACGGGGAATAACTATGGCTACACCTTC
CDR3 length: 10; D gene: .; J gene: TRBJ1-4; clone size: few; V gene: TRBV19; CDR3 protein: CASGYEKLFF; CDR3 DNA: TGTGCCAGCGGCTATGAAAAACTGTTTTTT
CDR3 length: 15; D gene: TRBD2; J gene: TRBJ2-4; clone size: many; V gene: TRBV28; CDR3 protein: CASSAGEVAKNIQYF; CDR3 DNA: TGTGCCAGCAGTGCGGGGGAGGTAGCCAAAAACATTCAGTACTTC
CDR3 length: 15; D gene: .; J gene: TRBJ2-7; clone size: .; V gene: TRBV7-9; CDR3 protein: CASSPWAGTNYEQYF; CDR3 DNA: TGTGCCAGCAGCCCTTGGGCCGGGACCAATTACGAGCAGTACTTC
CDR3 length: 13; D gene: .; J gene: TRBJ1-1; clone size: .; V gene: TRBV9; CDR3 protein: CASSVGDATEAFF; CDR3 DNA: TGTGCCAGCAGCGTTGGTGATGCCACTGAAGCTTTCTTT
CDR3 length: 12; D gene: TRBD2; J gene: TRBJ2-5; clone size: .; V gene: TRBV29-1; CDR3 protein: CSVKAGAETQYF; CDR3 DNA: TGCAGCGTTAAAGCGGGGGCAGAGACCCAGTACTTC
CDR3 length: 14; D gene: .; J gene: TRBJ1-2; clone size: .; V gene: TRBV14; CDR3 protein: CASSRARIGGGYTF; CDR3 DNA: TGTGCCAGCAGCCGGGCCCGAATCGGGGGAGGCTACACCTTC
CDR3 length: 12; D gene: .; J gene: TRBJ2-3; clone size: .; V gene: TRBV11-2; CDR3 protein: CASSPQTATQYF; CDR3 DNA: TGTGCCAGCAGCCCACAGACAGCTACGCAGTATTTT
CDR3 length: 15; D gene: .; J gene: TRBJ2-7; clone size: .; V gene: TRBV11-2; CDR3 protein: CASSLDRGSSYEQYF; CDR3 DNA: TGTGCCAGCAGCTTAGATCGGGGTAGCTCCTACGAGCAGTACTTC
CDR3 length: 18; D gene: .; J gene: TRBJ1-2; clone size: few; V gene: TRBV5-1; CDR3 protein: CASSLGRQRQSLNYGYTF; CDR3 DNA: TGCGCCAGCAGCTTGGGGCGGCAAAGACAGTCGTTGAACTATGGCTACACCTTC
CDR3 length: 17; D gene: TRBD2; J gene: TRBJ2-1; clone size: few; V gene: TRBV5-1; CDR3 protein: CASIQNPGTSGDDEQFF; CDR3 DNA: TGCGCCAGCATCCAAAACCCCGGGACTAGCGGGGATGATGAGCAGTTCTTC
CDR3 length: 13; D gene: TRBD1; J gene: TRBJ2-7; clone size: .; V gene: TRBV29-1; CDR3 protein: CSVVRGPSDEQYF; CDR3 DNA: TGCAGCGTTGTCAGGGGGCCGTCCGACGAGCAGTACTTC
CDR3 length: 13; D gene: .; J gene: TRBJ2-7; clone size: .; V gene: TRBV29-1; CDR3 protein: CSVGAGGDHEQYF; CDR3 DNA: TGCAGCGTTGGAGCAGGGGGGGACCACGAGCAGTACTTC
CDR3 length: 13; D gene: .; J gene: TRBJ2-7; clone size: .; V gene: TRBV30; CDR3 protein: CAWARRITYEQYF; CDR3 DNA: TGTGCCTGGGCCCGAAGGATTACCTACGAGCAGTACTTC
CDR3 length: 17; D gene: TRBD2; J gene: TRBJ2-7; clone size: few; V gene: TRBV29-1; CDR3 protein: CSVETAAAGGFFYEQYF; CDR3 DNA: TGCAGCGTTGAAACGGCCGCTGCGGGGGGATTTTTCTACGAGCAGTACTTC
CDR3 length: 14; D gene: .; J gene: TRBJ2-5; clone size: .; V gene: TRBV7-2; CDR3 protein: CASSLVTGGETQYF; CDR3 DNA: TGTGCCAGCAGCTTAGTTACCGGTGGGGAGACCCAGTACTTC
CDR3 length: 14; D gene: .; J gene: TRBJ1-2; clone size: .; V gene: TRBV18; CDR3 protein: CASSPTPQNYGYTF; CDR3 DNA: TGTGCCAGCTCACCCACACCTCAAAACTATGGCTACACCTTC
CDR3 length: 14; D gene: .; J gene: TRBJ1-1; clone size: .; V gene: TRBV7-9; CDR3 protein: CASSPRGVHTEAFF; CDR3 DNA: TGTGCCAGCAGCCCAAGAGGGGTGCACACTGAAGCTTTCTTT
CDR3 length: 17; D gene: TRBD1; J gene: TRBJ2-5; clone size: .; V gene: TRBV27; CDR3 protein: CASSPIRLDRELETQYF; CDR3 DNA: TGTGCCAGCAGTCCGATCCGACTGGACAGGGAACTAGAGACCCAGTACTTC
CDR3 length: 15; D gene: TRBD1; J gene: TRBJ2-7; clone size: .; V gene: TRBV7-8; CDR3 protein: CASSQPRQGMYEQYF; CDR3 DNA: TGTGCCAGCAGCCAACCGCGACAGGGGATGTACGAGCAGTACTTC
CDR3 length: 14; D gene: .; J gene: TRBJ1-2; clone size: .; V gene: TRBV7-9; CDR3 protein: CASSLTNPNYGYTF; CDR3 DNA: TGTGCCAGCAGCTTAACAAACCCTAACTATGGCTACACCTTC
CDR3 length: 14; D gene: .; J gene: TRBJ1-2; clone size: .; V gene: TRBV14; CDR3 protein: CASSQVQEPHGYTF; CDR3 DNA: TGTGCCAGCAGCCAAGTGCAGGAACCCCATGGCTACACCTTC
CDR3 length: 14; D gene: .; J gene: TRBJ2-1; clone size: .; V gene: TRBV5-1; CDR3 protein: CASSLGGPYNEQFF; CDR3 DNA: TGCGCCAGCAGCTTGGGGGGACCCTACAATGAGCAGTTCTTC
CDR3 length: 13; D gene: .; J gene: TRBJ2-5; clone size: .; V gene: TRBV30; CDR3 protein: CAWSVAQGKTQYF; CDR3 DNA: TGTGCCTGGAGTGTTGCACAGGGAAAGACCCAGTACTTC
CDR3 length: 16; D gene: .; J gene: TRBJ2-7; clone size: .; V gene: TRBV12-2; CDR3 protein: CASRVARDRWAYEQYF; CDR3 DNA: TGTGCAAGTCGCGTAGCCCGGGACAGGTGGGCCTACGAGCAGTACTTC
CDR3 length: 14; D gene: TRBD1; J gene: TRBJ1-2; clone size: .; V gene: TRBV18; CDR3 protein: CASSGGTGVHGYTF; CDR3 DNA: TGTGCCAGCTCAGGAGGGACAGGGGTTCATGGCTACACCTTC
CDR3 length: 14; D gene: .; J gene: TRBJ1-1; clone size: .; V gene: TRBV29-1; CDR3 protein: CSVELDTHYTEAFF; CDR3 DNA: TGCAGCGTGGAATTGGACACCCACTATACTGAAGCTTTCTTT
CDR3 length: 15; D gene: TRBD2; J gene: TRBJ2-5; clone size: .; V gene: TRBV30; CDR3 protein: CAWSVLAGGRETQYF; CDR3 DNA: TGTGCCTGGAGTGTCCTAGCGGGGGGCAGGGAGACCCAGTACTTC
CDR3 length: 12; D gene: .; J gene: TRBJ2-7; clone size: .; V gene: TRBV30; CDR3 protein: CASYQGLGEQYF; CDR3 DNA: TGTGCCTCATATCAGGGTTTAGGCGAGCAGTACTTC
CDR3 length: 14; D gene: TRBD1; J gene: TRBJ2-7; clone size: .; V gene: TRBV25-1; CDR3 protein: CASSETGLGYEQYF; CDR3 DNA: TGTGCCAGCAGCGAGACAGGGTTAGGGTACGAGCAGTACTTC
CDR3 length: 11; D gene: .; J gene: TRBJ1-1; clone size: few; V gene: TRBV19; CDR3 protein: CASSYGGRAFF; CDR3 DNA: TGTGCCTCGTCGTACGGGGGAAGGGCTTTCTTT
CDR3 length: 14; D gene: .; J gene: TRBJ1-6; clone size: .; V gene: TRBV9; CDR3 protein: CASSVDPDNSPLHF; CDR3 DNA: TGTGCCAGCAGCGTAGATCCCGACAATTCACCCCTCCACTTT
CDR3 length: 15; D gene: TRBD2; J gene: TRBJ2-1; clone size: .; V gene: TRBV7-2; CDR3 protein: CASSLDLAAYNEQFF; CDR3 DNA: TGTGCCAGCAGCTTAGATCTAGCGGCCTACAATGAGCAGTTCTTC
CDR3 length: 16; D gene: TRBD2; J gene: TRBJ2-2; clone size: .; V gene: TRBV5-8; CDR3 protein: CASSSRAGAQIGELFF; CDR3 DNA: TGTGCCAGCAGCTCGCGAGCGGGGGCGCAGATCGGGGAGCTGTTTTTT
CDR3 length: 15; D gene: .; J gene: TRBJ2-7; clone size: .; V gene: TRBV29-1; CDR3 protein: CSVVPQVRDFNEQYF; CDR3 DNA: TGCAGCGTTGTCCCCCAGGTCAGGGACTTCAACGAGCAGTACTTC
CDR3 length: 12; D gene: .; J gene: TRBJ2-7; clone size: .; V gene: TRBV10-3; CDR3 protein: CAISEGLGEQYF; CDR3 DNA: TGTGCCATCAGTGAAGGGCTGGGCGAGCAGTACTTC
CDR3 length: 15; D gene: TRBD1; J gene: TRBJ1-1; clone size: .; V gene: TRBV6-1; CDR3 protein: CASPITGGANTEAFF; CDR3 DNA: TGTGCCAGCCCAATTACAGGGGGCGCGAACACTGAAGCTTTCTTT
CDR3 length: 15; D gene: .; J gene: TRBJ2-1; clone size: .; V gene: TRBV13; CDR3 protein: CASSLQGARSTKQFF; CDR3 DNA: TGTGCCAGCAGTCTTCAAGGGGCAAGGAGCACCAAGCAGTTCTTC
CDR3 length: 14; D gene: .; J gene: TRBJ1-1; clone size: .; V gene: TRBV5-1; CDR3 protein: CASSLASGGTEAFF; CDR3 DNA: TGCGCCAGCAGCTTGGCATCGGGGGGCACTGAAGCTTTCTTT
CDR3 length: 17; D gene: .; J gene: TRBJ1-1; clone size: once; V gene: TRBV30; CDR3 protein: CAWSVLGPYRADTEAFF; CDR3 DNA: TGTGCCTGGAGTGTACTAGGACCTTACAGGGCTGACACTGAAGCTTTCTTT
CDR3 length: 15; D gene: TRBD2; J gene: TRBJ2-5; clone size: .; V gene: TRBV7-6; CDR3 protein: CASSWAGGPQETQYF; CDR3 DNA: TGTGCCAGCAGCTGGGCGGGGGGGCCTCAGGAGACCCAGTACTTC
CDR3 length: 17; D gene: TRBD1; J gene: TRBJ2-6; clone size: .; V gene: TRBV30; CDR3 protein: CAWSVRQGAAGANVLTF; CDR3 DNA: TGTGCCTGGAGTGTCCGACAGGGGGCGGCTGGGGCCAACGTCCTGACTTTC
CDR3 length: 12; D gene: .; J gene: TRBJ1-1; clone size: .; V gene: TRBV9; CDR3 protein: CASSAGGTEAFF; CDR3 DNA: TGTGCCAGCAGCGCGGGTGGAACTGAAGCTTTCTTT
CDR3 length: 12; D gene: TRBD1; J gene: TRBJ1-1; clone size: few; V gene: TRBV29-1; CDR3 protein: CSVGQGATEAFF; CDR3 DNA: TGCAGCGTTGGTCAGGGGGCCACTGAAGCTTTCTTT
CDR3 length: 13; D gene: .; J gene: TRBJ1-4; clone size: .; V gene: TRBV25-1; CDR3 protein: CASSDWSEEKLFF; CDR3 DNA: TGTGCCAGCAGTGATTGGTCAGAAGAAAAACTGTTTTTT
CDR3 length: 13; D gene: .; J gene: TRBJ1-2; clone size: few; V gene: TRBV7-2; CDR3 protein: CASSLTPRATQAF; CDR3 DNA: TGTGCCAGCAGCTTAACCCCCCGCGCTACGCAAGCCTTC
CDR3 length: 15; D gene: TRBD1; J gene: TRBJ2-7; clone size: few; V gene: TRBV6-5; CDR3 protein: CASSYDAQGADEQYF; CDR3 DNA: TGTGCCAGCAGTTACGATGCGCAGGGGGCTGACGAGCAGTACTTC
CDR3 length: 12; D gene: .; J gene: TRBJ2-2; clone size: few; V gene: TRBV29-1; CDR3 protein: CSVVLSTGELFF; CDR3 DNA: TGCAGCGTTGTCTTATCCACCGGGGAGCTGTTTTTT
CDR3 length: 13; D gene: TRBD1; J gene: TRBJ2-7; clone size: few; V gene: TRBV29-1; CDR3 protein: CSVGQGVSYEQYF; CDR3 DNA: TGCAGCGTGGGACAGGGGGTCTCCTACGAGCAGTACTTC
CDR3 length: 12; D gene: .; J gene: TRBJ2-5; clone size: .; V gene: TRBV7-3; CDR3 protein: CASSLIDETQYF; CDR3 DNA: TGTGCCAGCAGCTTAATCGATGAGACCCAGTACTTC
CDR3 length: 17; D gene: .; J gene: TRBJ2-7; clone size: few; V gene: TRBV30; CDR3 protein: CAWSVPHGQSPLRGQYF; CDR3 DNA: TGTGCCTGGAGTGTCCCCCACGGGCAATCCCCTTTAAGGGGGCAGTACTTC
CDR3 length: 16; D gene: .; J gene: TRBJ1-3; clone size: few; V gene: TRBV28; CDR3 protein: CASSLDSSGAGNTIYF; CDR3 DNA: TGTGCCAGCAGCCTTGACTCGTCGGGGGCTGGAAACACCATATATTTT
CDR3 length: 13; D gene: .; J gene: TRBJ2-3; clone size: .; V gene: TRBV29-1; CDR3 protein: CSVGRGLTDTQYF; CDR3 DNA: TGCAGCGTCGGTAGGGGCCTCACAGATACGCAGTATTTT
CDR3 length: 16; D gene: .; J gene: TRBJ1-6; clone size: once; V gene: TRBV27; CDR3 protein: CASSLWGKQVNSPLHF; CDR3 DNA: TGTGCCAGCAGTTTATGGGGAAAGCAAGTTAATTCACCCCTCCACTTT